The 20 T cell receptor beta chains listed next were all sequenced from one sample in a study of T-cell memory formation after mild COVID-19. TCRdb reprocessed the 5' RACE reads with MiXCR, giving one entry per CDR3 protein. The sample records roughly 130,000 distinct CDR3 sequences, about 18% being singletons. The sequenced sample consisted of PBMCs or a T cell subset sorted from them (not recorded which). These receptors originate from a man younger than 35 who had mild COVID-19 (a few samples of this study predate the infection). Cell type and time point are not known.

This clonotype has just a few counts. This sequence joins TRBV5-5 and TRBJ2-3; D possibly corresponds to TRBD1 (5 bases). The CDR3 spans 16 residues. V lost 4 bases and J 0 bases, leaving 15 bases between the germline ends. Looked up from germline, CDR1 is SGHKS and CDR2 is YYEKEE (reference sequence). The CDR3 coding sequence is TGTGCCAGCAGCCCCCCCCTGGCAGGGAGCACAGATACGCAGTATTTT. Protein: CASSPPLAGSTDTQYF.

This clonotype was picked up a small number of times. The chain links TRBV5-1 to TRBJ2-7, with D unclear. This CDR3 has 14 residues. The V and J ends lost 1 base and 2 bases respectively, with 10 bases between them. Germline CDR1 reads SGHRS; CDR2 reads YFSETQ. CDR3 coding DNA: TGCGCCAGCAGCTTGCAGGAAATGACCTACGAGCAGTACTTC. Its protein is CASSLQEMTYEQYF.

This clonotype has more than one count but fewer than ten. The CDR3 is CASSAGTGAWAMNTEAFF. In DNA, the CDR3 is TGTGCCAGCAGCGCCGGGACAGGGGCATGGGCAATGAACACTGAAGCTTTCTTT. J is TRBJ1-1 and V is TRBV7-9; 10 positions match TRBD1. Germline loops: CDR1 SEHNR, CDR2 FQNEAQ (reference sequence). The J segment lost 0 bases and the V segment lost 5 bases, leaving 12 bases of the junction unmatched. This CDR3 contains 18 residues. The full variable domain, with the rest looked up from reference TRBV7-9 and TRBJ1-1, is DTGVSQNPRHKITKRGQNVTFRCDPISEHNRLYWYRQTLGQGPEFLTYFQNEAQLEKSRLLSDRFSAERPKGSFSTLEIQRTEQGDSAMYLCASSAGTGAWAMNTEAFFGQGTRLTVV.

The chain couples TRBV11-2 to TRBJ2-7; maybe TRBD2 (6 bases). The CDR3 sequence is 14 residues long. In germline, CDR1 is SGHAT, CDR2 FQNNGV. With 1 base removed from V and 3 bases from J, the gap between germline ends came to 10 bases. Here the CDR3 DNA reads TGTGCCAGCAGCTTAGTGCGGGGAGGCTACGAGCAGTACTTC. It yields the protein CASSLVRGGYEQYF.

This rearrangement joins TRBV5-1 to TRBJ2-5; D not resolved. CDR3 length equals 12 residues. V was pared by 4 bases and J by 1 base, with 5 bases between. The germline V gene has CDR1 SGHRS and CDR2 YFSETQ. This chain's CDR3 is CASSVPQETQYF. CDR3 bases: TGCGCCAGCAGCGTACCCCAAGAGACCCAGTACTTC. Supplemented by reference TRBV5-1 and TRBJ2-5, the full variable domain reads KAGVTQTPRYLIKTRGQQVTLSCSPISGHRSVSWYQQTPGQGLQFLFEYFSETQRNKGNFPGRFSGRQFSNSRSEMNVSTLELGDSALYLCASSVPQETQYFGPGTRLLVL.

Ten or more counts support this clonotype. This chain connects TRBV7-2 to TRBJ2-5; D is unclear. The CDR3 covers 14 residues. The germline V gene encodes CDR1 SGHTA and CDR2 FQGNSA. V was trimmed by 2 bases and J by 2 bases, leaving 9 bases between them. CDR3 region: CASSLWGPQETQYF. CDR3 nucleotides: TGTGCCAGCAGCTTATGGGGTCCTCAAGAGACCCAGTACTTC.

V gene TRBV9 combines with J gene TRBJ2-3; TRBD1 is a possible D gene (5 bases). Trimming left V 3 bases short and J 2 bases short, with 16 bases between. This CDR3 contains 16 residues. The germline V gene has CDR1 SGDLS and CDR2 YYNGEE. CDR3 residues: CASSEGVMQATDTQYF. CDR3 sequence (DNA): TGTGCCAGCAGCGAAGGGGTAATGCAGGCCACAGATACGCAGTATTTT. Filled out from reference TRBV9 and TRBJ2-3, the complete variable domain reads DSGVTQTPKHLITATGQRVTLRCSPRSGDLSVYWYQQSLDQGLQFLIQYYNGEERAKGNILERFSAQQFPDLHSELNLSSLELGDSALYFCASSEGVMQATDTQYFGPGTRLTVL.

In its sample, this clonotype was seen a few times. The chain recombines TRBV3-1 with TRBJ2-7; no definite D call. Germline V gives CDR1 LGHDT, CDR2 YNNKEL (reference sequence). V lost 8 bases and J lost 6, with 17 bases in between. This CDR3 contains 13 residues. CDR3 sequence (DNA): TGTGCCAGCGGTCTCCTGGGCGCCGGCGAGCAGTACTTC. Amino acids: CASGLLGAGEQYF.

V is TRBV10-2 and J is TRBJ1-2; D remains unclear. CDR1 is WSHSY, CDR2 SAAADI, per germline. Trimming stripped 5 bases from V and 2 bases from J, with 12 bases between. The CDR3 is 14 amino acids. CDR3 sequence: CASSSRSWNYGYTF. Written as DNA, the CDR3 is TGCGCCAGCAGTTCTAGGTCTTGGAACTATGGCTACACCTTC.

This chain connects TRBV7-2 to TRBJ2-3; 8 bases fit TRBD1. Per germline, CDR1 SGHTA and CDR2 FQGNSA. With 5 bases clipped from V and 6 bases from J, the junction kept 10 bases outside the gene matches. The CDR3 is 15 amino acids. Here the CDR3 reads CASSPRTGRLDTQYF. The CDR3 DNA reads TGTGCCAGCAGCCCGAGGACAGGGAGGTTGGATACGCAGTATTTT.

This clonotype was counted between two and nine times. This chain connects TRBV24-1 to TRBJ2-7; TRBD1 or TRBD2 may be the D gene (5 bases each). The germline V gene encodes CDR1 KGHDR and CDR2 SFDVKD. The CDR3 contains 14 residues. V lost 12 bases and J lost 5, with 22 bases in between. CDR3 loop: CASSSGPPRNEQYF. The DNA of the CDR3 is TGTGCCTCGTCGTCGGGACCCCCCCGGAACGAGCAGTACTTC.

This clonotype was recorded a few times. V gene TRBV18 combines with J gene TRBJ2-1; the match to TRBD1 covers 9 bases. The CDR3 has 15 residues. CDR1 is KGHSH and CDR2 is LQKENI in the germline V gene. J gave up 8 bases and V 3 bases, and 8 bases lay outside the gene matches. The CDR3 coding sequence is TGTGCCAGCTCACCTACGGGGGACAGGGTGGATGAGCAGTTCTTC. Translated: CASSPTGDRVDEQFF.

The rearrangement joins TRBV10-3 to TRBJ1-1, with D uncertain. The CDR3 totals 12 residues. The germline CDR1 and CDR2 sequences are ENHRY and SYGVKD. The V and J ends lost 0 bases and 5 bases respectively, with 4 bases between them. The CDR3 reads CAISESRTEAFF. Written as DNA, the CDR3 is TGTGCCATCAGTGAGTCGAGGACTGAAGCTTTCTTT.

This clonotype was recorded once. The J gene is TRBJ2-3, the V gene TRBV5-5, with D uncertain. CDR3 length equals 15 residues. Germline assignment: CDR1 SGHKS and CDR2 YYEKEE (reference sequence). Trimming left V 3 bases short and J 1 base short, with 12 bases between. The CDR3 DNA reads TGTGCCAGCAGCTCTTCATTGCGGCGCACAGATACGCAGTATTTT. It specifies CASSSSLRRTDTQYF.

The chain joins TRBV7-6 to TRBJ2-3; tentatively, D is TRBD1 or TRBD2 (5 bases each). V was clipped by 4 bases and J by 1 base, with 15 bases between them. This CDR3 contains 16 residues. CDR1 is SGHVS, CDR2 FNYEAQ, per germline. The DNA for the CDR3 is TGTGCCAGCAGCTCCGGACCGGGGCCCGGCACAGATACGCAGTATTTT. As protein: CASSSGPGPGTDTQYF.

This clonotype was seen more than once but under ten times. The chain combines TRBV20-1 with TRBJ2-7; D is possibly TRBD2 (7 bases). CDR1 and CDR2 (germline): DFQATT, SNEGSKA (reference sequence). Trimming left V 1 base short and J 4 bases short, with 17 bases between. The CDR3 is 15 residues long. The CDR3 coding sequence is TGCAGTGCTAGAGTTGGGGGGGCGACAACTTACGAGCAGTACTTC. Its protein product is CSARVGGATTYEQYF.

CDR3 in DNA: TGCAGCGTCTTTTTGACGGATAACTATGGCTACACCTTC. As protein: CSVFLTDNYGYTF. The chain links TRBV29-1 to TRBJ1-2; no clear D gene. Trimming removed 6 bases from V and 1 base from J, with 12 bases in between. CDR3 length equals 13 residues. Germline CDR1 is SQVTM and CDR2 is ANQGSEA.

This rearrangement joins TRBV4-2 to TRBJ2-1; 13 nucleotides line up with TRBD2. The CDR3 runs to 17 residues. The germline CDR1 and CDR2 sequences are LGHNA and YNFKEQ. V gave up 3 bases and J gave up 9 bases; unmatched junction bases: 11. The CDR3, as DNA: TGTGCCAGCAGCCAGGAACTAGCGGGGGGGCCTCTGAGTGAGCAGTTCTTC. It codes for CASSQELAGGPLSEQFF.

The chain recombines TRBV5-1 with TRBJ1-1; D is perhaps TRBD1 (5 bases). The length of the CDR3 is 13 residues. The germline V gene encodes CDR1 SGHRS and CDR2 YFSETQ. V lost 0 bases and J 7 bases, leaving 10 bases between the germline ends. CDR3 protein: CASSLVGGNEAFF. The CDR3, as DNA: TGCGCCAGCAGCTTGGTTGGGGGTAATGAAGCTTTCTTT.

V usage is TRBV18 and J usage is TRBJ1-6, with D possibly being TRBD1 (6 bases). The CDR3 runs to 15 residues. The germline V gene has CDR1 KGHSH and CDR2 LQKENI. V gave up 3 bases and J gave up 10 bases, with 16 bases separating them. The CDR3 sequence: CASSPADSLGSPLHF. The CDR3 nucleotides read TGTGCCAGCTCACCCGCGGACAGCCTGGGGTCACCCCTCCACTTT.